Reported below is one TCR beta chain. This sample stems from a study of CD8 T cells in Susac syndrome. An input of roughly 0.5 to 1 ug of RNA was subjected to reverse transcription using random hexamers. TCRdb processed the immunoSEQ multiplex PCR reads anew with MiXCR; each CDR3 protein has one entry. The sample lists 50,000 to 65,000 distinct CDR3 sequences; 85% to 95% were seen once. The CDR3 length is 15 residues. V was shortened by 5 bases and J by 1 base, with 15 bases between the two germline ends. Per the germline V gene, CDR1 is SGHNT and CDR2 is YYREEE (reference sequence). This TCR was recovered from a human donor in good health. This rearrangement joins TRBV5-4 to TRBJ2-5; D is perhaps TRBD2 (5 bases). The sequenced sample consisted of CD8+ T cells from PBMCs. The CDR3 sequence: CASSITRGFQETQYF. DNA of the CDR3: TGTGCCAGCAGTATCACTCGGGGTTTCCAAGAGACCCAGTACTTC.